These 22 T cell receptor beta chains originate from one sample sequenced in a study of blood T cell repertoires in COVID-19 (TCRdb year 2020). The library was prepared using the immunoSEQ multiplex PCR assay. TCRdb took this table from immuneACCESS and kept in-frame rearrangements with V and J called. Such tables lack part of the clones; where checked against another copy, unresolved V genes explain under half of the gap, and the rest is unexplained. Present in this sample are around 170,000 clones, around 67% of which were seen just once. Together, the top ten hold about 3% of the sample. The sample was peripheral blood. All receptors come from a woman over 75 with acute or convalescent COVID-19.

The chain is built from TRBV29-1 and TRBJ1-2; TRBD1 might be the D (6 bases). The germline CDR1 and CDR2 sequences are SQVTM and ANQGSEA. This CDR3 contains 11 residues. V was trimmed by 7 bases and J by 3 bases, leaving 9 bases between them. CDR3 bases: TGCAGCGCCGGGACATACTATGGCTACACCTTC. This sequence encodes CSAGTYYGYTF.

The chain joins TRBV19 to TRBJ2-7; 7 bases align to TRBD1. The germline V gene has CDR1 LNHDA and CDR2 SQIVND (reference sequence). J was trimmed by 2 bases and V by 8 bases; bases with no gene match: 6. CDR3 length: 13 residues. The CDR3 nucleotides read TGTGCCAGTTCAGGAACAGGGGCCTACGAGCAGTACTTC. Protein: CASSGTGAYEQYF.

The chain uses TRBV28 and TRBJ1-4, with D uncertain. The germline V and J ends were trimmed by 5 bases and 0 bases, with 13 bases remaining between them. The germline V gene encodes CDR1 MDHEN and CDR2 SYDVKM. CDR3 size: 16 residues. The CDR3, as DNA: TGTGCCAGCAGTGCTCCACTGAGGGCAACTAATGAAAAACTGTTTTTT. It yields the protein CASSAPLRATNEKLFF.

The chain is built from TRBV19 and TRBJ2-5; TRBD2 agrees at 9 bases. The J segment lost 7 bases and the V segment lost 2 bases, leaving 11 bases of the junction unmatched. Germline assignment: CDR1 LNHDA and CDR2 SQIVND (reference sequence). This CDR3 has 16 amino acids. CDR3 in DNA: TGTGCCAGTAGTATAAGAATAGCGGGAGATGTTGGGACCCAGTACTTC. This sequence encodes CASSIRIAGDVGTQYF.

This clone was observed a single time. The chain combines TRBV6-6 with TRBJ2-7; D is unclear. The CDR3 has 14 residues. Per the germline V gene, CDR1 is MNHNY and CDR2 is SVGAGI (reference sequence). The V and J ends lost 6 bases and 7 bases respectively, with 19 bases between them. The CDR3, as DNA: TGTGCCAGCAGCCGACCTTCGACTTTCTGGGAGCAGTACTTC. Its translation is CASSRPSTFWEQYF.

This clone is a singleton in its sample. CDR3 region: CASSSSRTNYEQYF. CDR3 sequence (DNA): TGTGCCAGCAGCTCCTCCCGGACAAACTACGAGCAGTACTTC. The chain recombines TRBV5-4 with TRBJ2-7, with D possibly being TRBD1 (5 bases). The length of the CDR3 is 14 residues. V was pared by 3 bases and J by 3 bases, with 13 bases between. CDR1 SGHNT and CDR2 YYREEE come from the germline V gene (reference sequence).

This clone was counted between two and nine times. The chain recombines TRBV4-2 with TRBJ2-5; TRBD1 agrees at 8 bases. Unmatched junction bases numbered 17, after V lost 1 base and J lost 4 bases. This CDR3 is built from 19 residues. Germline lookup yields CDR1 LGHNA and CDR2 YNFKEQ. The CDR3 loop reads CASSQVIGGGQGEGETQYF. The CDR3 nucleotides read TGTGCCAGCAGCCAAGTCATTGGTGGCGGACAGGGCGAAGGAGAGACCCAGTACTTC.

This clone showed up just once. The rearrangement joins TRBV11-1 to TRBJ2-1; TRBD1 matches at 7 bases. CDR1 and CDR2 from the germline V gene are SGHAT and FQDESV (reference sequence). The CDR3 loop spans 14 amino acids. After removal of 7 bases from V and 0 bases from J, the junction contained 3 bases not matched to a gene. This chain's CDR3 is CASTDRSSYNEQFF. As DNA, the CDR3 is TGTGCCAGCACGGACAGGAGCTCCTACAATGAGCAGTTCTTC.

The chain is built from TRBV3-1 (or the pseudogene TRBV3-2) and TRBJ1-1, with 7 bases that match TRBD1. This CDR3 is 16 amino acids long. Germline CDR1 LGHDT, CDR2 YNNKEL (reference sequence). J gave up 1 base and V 1 base, and 6 bases lay outside the gene matches. The CDR3 DNA reads TGTGCCAGCAGCCAAGTATATAAGGGGGCGAACACTGAAGCTTTCTTT. Its protein product is CASSQVYKGANTEAFF.

The chain employs TRBV11-3 and TRBJ2-5, with 9 positions matching TRBD2. V shed 5 bases and J 5 bases; nucleotides not matched to a gene: 12. The germline gives CDR1 SGHNT, CDR2 YENEEA. The CDR3 is 16 residues long. CDR3 sequence reads: CASSHGAGGPGETQYF. The DNA for the CDR3 is TGTGCCAGCAGCCACGGGGCGGGAGGGCCCGGGGAGACCCAGTACTTC. Together with reference TRBV11-3 and TRBJ2-5, the CDR3 gives the full variable domain: EAGVVQSPRYKIIEKKQPVAFWCNPISGHNTLYWYLQNLGQGPELLIRYENEEAVDDSQLPKDRFSAERLKGVDSTLKIQPAELGDSAVYLCASSHGAGGPGETQYFGPGTRLLVL.

This sequence joins TRBV5-1 and TRBJ2-2; D possibly corresponds to TRBD1 (6 bases). V shed 0 bases and J shed 1 base, with 13 bases lying between them. Germline V gene data show CDR1 as SGHRS and CDR2 as YFSETQ. This CDR3 comprises 17 residues. For the CDR3, the DNA is TGCGCCAGCAGCTTGGGGGACACTGGATTGAACACCGGGGAGCTGTTTTTT. Its translation: CASSLGDTGLNTGELFF.

The rearrangement joins TRBV6-5 to TRBJ2-7; TRBD2 agrees at 7 bases. J lost 6 bases, V lost 6 bases, and 11 bases had no gene match. The CDR3 loop spans 14 amino acids. Per the germline V gene, CDR1 is MNHEY and CDR2 is SVGAGI. CDR3 sequence: CASSAPGGIGEQYF. The CDR3 DNA sequence: TGTGCCAGCAGCGCGCCCGGGGGGATAGGCGAGCAGTACTTC.

This rearrangement joins TRBV6-5 to TRBJ2-3; no firm D call. V was clipped by 0 bases and J by 2 bases, with 9 bases between them. Germline CDR1 MNHEY, CDR2 SVGAGI. The CDR3 contains 15 residues. CDR3 DNA: TGTGCCAGCAGTTACTCTTGGGCCAACACAGATACGCAGTATTTT. Translation gives CASSYSWANTDTQYF.

V gene TRBV5-1 combines with J gene TRBJ2-5; 7 nucleotides line up with TRBD2. Trimming cost V 4 bases and J 12 bases; bases outside gene matches: 6. Germline assignment: CDR1 SGHRS and CDR2 YFSETQ. The CDR3 has 11 residues. CDR3 region: CASSTGLVKYF. The CDR3, as DNA: TGCGCCAGCAGCACCGGACTAGTAAAGTACTTC. Combining the CDR3 with reference TRBV5-1 and TRBJ2-5 gives the whole variable domain KAGVTQTPRYLIKTRGQQVTLSCSPISGHRSVSWYQQTPGQGLQFLFEYFSETQRNKGNFPGRFSGRQFSNSRSEMNVSTLELGDSALYLCASSTGLVKYFGPGTRLLVL.

The V gene is TRBV5-1, the J gene TRBJ2-1, with TRBD2 matching 7 bases. The junction had 15 bases not matched to a gene; V was cut back by 5 bases and J by 4 bases. Germline V gene sequence: CDR1 SGHRS, CDR2 YFSETQ. The CDR3 is 17 residues long. CDR3 loop: CASSISPGGTTYNEQFF. Here the CDR3 DNA reads TGCGCCAGCAGTATCTCCCCCGGCGGGACTACTTACAATGAGCAGTTCTTC.

The genes are TRBV7-2 and TRBJ1-4, with D perhaps matching TRBD1 (6 bases). Trimming removed 2 bases from V and 8 bases from J, with 12 bases in between. CDR1 and CDR2 (germline): SGHTA, FQGNSA. The CDR3 totals 14 residues. CDR3 protein: CASSLPRTVEKLFF. The CDR3 DNA sequence: TGTGCCAGCAGCTTACCCAGGACAGTCGAAAAACTGTTTTTT.

This clone turned up a few times. This chain joins TRBV11-2 and TRBJ1-1; D possibly corresponds to TRBD1 (5 bases). From germline, CDR1 is SGHAT and CDR2 FQNNGV. Trimming took off 0 bases at V and 5 bases at J, with 7 bases between the two ends. The CDR3 loop spans 13 amino acids. The CDR3 region has the DNA TGTGCCAGCAGCTTAGATCAGGGTACTGAAGCTTTCTTT. Its protein is CASSLDQGTEAFF.

V is TRBV2 and J is TRBJ2-1; TRBD2 matches 9 bases. The CDR3 extends over 15 amino acids. The junction had 1 base not matched to a gene; V was cut back by 2 bases and J by 2 bases. Germline loops: CDR1 SNHLY, CDR2 FYNNEI. The CDR3 sequence is CASSELAGAYNEQFF. The CDR3 nucleotides are TGTGCCAGCAGTGAATTAGCGGGAGCCTACAATGAGCAGTTCTTC.

The chain uses TRBV11-2 and TRBJ2-3, with 10 bases fitting TRBD2. Germline loops: CDR1 SGHAT, CDR2 FQNNGV. V was clipped by 5 bases and J by 6 bases; unmatched bases: 14. The CDR3 is 17 amino acids. The CDR3: CASSPMGAGGPTDTQYF. As DNA, the CDR3 is TGTGCCAGCAGCCCTATGGGAGCGGGAGGGCCTACGGATACGCAGTATTTT.

This clone was seen more than once but under ten times. This rearrangement joins TRBV10-3 to TRBJ1-2; 10 positions match TRBD1. Per germline, CDR1 ENHRY and CDR2 SYGVKD. Losses at the gene ends were 5 bases for V and 8 bases for J; bases not matched to a gene: 8. There are 14 residues in the CDR3. The CDR3: CAISSDRGVEGYTF. The CDR3 coding sequence is TGTGCCATCAGTTCGGACAGGGGGGTAGAGGGCTACACCTTC.

V gene TRBV6-5 combines with J gene TRBJ1-6; D gene uncertain. The V end was cut by 0 bases, the J end by 12 bases, with 18 bases between. The CDR3 has 16 residues. Germline CDR1 is MNHEY and CDR2 is SVGAGI. The CDR3, as DNA: TGTGCCAGCAGTTACTCGAGGCAGCACCCGGATGGACCCCTCCACTTT. It yields the protein CASSYSRQHPDGPLHF.

This rearrangement joins TRBV6-1 to TRBJ2-1; 10 bases match TRBD2. Trimming took 2 bases from V and 15 from J; bases not matched to a gene: 7. The CDR3 has 13 amino acids. In germline, CDR1 is MNHNS, CDR2 SASEGT. The CDR3 region has the DNA TGTGCCAGCAGTGAAAGGAGCGGGAGGGCCCTGTTCTTC. Translated: CASSERSGRALFF.